This T cell receptor (beta chain) was captured in a study of blood T cell repertoires in COVID-19. The overall study: T cells, B-cell-depleted T cells, or PBMCs provided the cDNA or gDNA that served as material.

The V segment lost 6 bases and the J segment 1 base; nucleotides outside the gene matches: 3. Germline assignment: CDR1 SGHRS and CDR2 YFSETQ. The CDR3 is 14 amino acids. In the original processing: For nucleated cells, counts were estimated from reference gene primer amplification. Measured with immunoSEQ multiplex PCR; TCRdb has only the in-frame clones, and not every one. That table is the source of V, J and clone size, and D and trimming were worked out from the DNA. The table includes 180,000 or so clones, around 79% detected once. As regards this clone: In the same sample, other DNA sequences code for this CDR3.

The material sequenced was PBMCs or T cells enriched from blood (not recorded which). The receptor was derived from a man aged 50-60 years who had recovered from COVID-19. The chain combines TRBV5-1 with TRBJ2-3, with TRBD2 matching 9 bases. CDR3 sequence: CASTRLAGTDTQYF. The CDR3 DNA sequence: TGCGCCAGCACTAGACTAGCGGGCACAGATACGCAGTATTTT.